This entry lists 30 T cell receptor beta chains sequenced from one sample in a study of cytomegalovirus exposure and HLA in healthy donors. 60 Vbeta and 13 Jbeta primers were used in PCR. Here immunoSEQ multiplex PCR was the method, and the copy in TCRdb shows in-frame clones only, minus some. The sample consists of a few hundred thousand clones, around 80% of them appearing once. The material sequenced was PBMCs. The receptors stem from a girl aged 2 to 9 in good health and CMV-seronegative.

The chain combines TRBV9 with TRBJ2-7; 8 bases are shared with TRBD2. The germline V gene encodes CDR1 SGDLS and CDR2 YYNGEE. V shed 3 bases and J 3 bases; nucleotides not matched to a gene: 5. The CDR3 runs 14 residues. Here the CDR3 reads CASSASGSNYEQYF. CDR3 DNA sequence: TGTGCCAGCAGCGCCAGCGGGAGTAACTACGAGCAGTACTTC.

The table lists this clone with a few counts. V gene TRBV20-1 combines with J gene TRBJ2-5; D unresolved. The CDR3 loop spans 11 amino acids. Germline CDR1 is DFQATT and CDR2 is SNEGSKA (reference sequence). The V gene lost 3 bases and the J gene lost 3 bases, with 5 bases spanning the gap. The CDR3 bases are TGCAGTGCTAGGTTTAAAGAGACCCAGTACTTC. This gives the protein CSARFKETQYF.

The chain uses TRBV4-1 and TRBJ2-3; 8 nucleotides line up with TRBD1. The junction had 8 bases not matched to a gene; V was cut back by 0 bases and J by 3 bases. The germline CDR1 and CDR2 sequences are MGHRA and YSYEKL. CDR3 size: 17 residues. CDR3 sequence: CASSQDLQGAGTDTQYF. As DNA, the CDR3 is TGCGCCAGCAGCCAAGATCTTCAGGGGGCCGGGACAGATACGCAGTATTTT.

The chain carries TRBV18 and TRBJ1-5, with D perhaps TRBD1 (5 bases). Trimming stripped 0 bases from V and 3 bases from J, with 12 bases between. The CDR3 length is 16 residues. Germline CDR1 is KGHSH and CDR2 is LQKENI. The CDR3 loop is CASSPPGPQINQPQHF. The DNA of the CDR3 is TGTGCCAGCTCACCACCGGGGCCGCAGATCAATCAGCCCCAGCATTTT. The full variable domain, completed using reference TRBV18 and TRBJ1-5, is NAGVMQNPRHLVRRRGQEARLRCSPMKGHSHVYWYRQLPEEGLKFMVYLQKENIIDESGMPKERFSAEFPKEGPSILRIQQVVRGDSAAYFCASSPPGPQINQPQHFGDGTRLSIL.

This chain joins TRBV2 and TRBJ2-7, with D possibly TRBD2 on 7 matching bases. Looked up from germline, CDR1 is SNHLY and CDR2 is FYNNEI. Trimming removed 8 bases at V and 1 base at J, with 18 bases between. The CDR3 covers 15 residues. The CDR3 loop is CASEGEASGSYEQYF. The CDR3 DNA follows: TGTGCCAGCGAGGGGGAGGCTAGCGGTTCCTACGAGCAGTACTTC.

The chain carries TRBV19 and TRBJ2-7, with a tentative D call TRBD1 (5 bases). V was clipped by 0 bases and J by 5 bases, with 14 bases between them. The CDR3 has 15 amino acids. CDR1 and CDR2 from the germline V gene are LNHDA and SQIVND (reference sequence). For the CDR3, the DNA is TGTGCCAGTAGTATAGAAGGGGTGTTGTCCGACGAGCAGTACTTC. This translates into CASSIEGVLSDEQYF.

V is TRBV5-1 and J is TRBJ1-1; D may be TRBD1 (5 bases). V lost 4 bases, J lost 4 bases, and 17 bases lay in between. The CDR3 contains 15 residues. CDR1 is SGHRS, CDR2 YFSETQ, per germline. CDR3 sequence (DNA): TGCGCCAGCAGCATCAGGGCCTATCACGGCACTGAAGCTTTCTTT. This gives the protein CASSIRAYHGTEAFF.

CDR3 sequence: CASTPGLAGADTQYF. The CDR3 DNA is TGTGCCAGTACTCCGGGACTAGCGGGAGCAGATACGCAGTATTTT. The J gene is TRBJ2-3, the V gene TRBV9; 14 bases line up with TRBD2. The CDR3 runs 15 residues. Germline loops: CDR1 SGDLS, CDR2 YYNGEE. Trimming took 8 bases from V and 4 from J; bases not matched to a gene: 6.

V is TRBV6-6 and J is TRBJ2-3, with 7 bases identical to TRBD2. Germline CDR1 MNHNY, CDR2 SVGAGI (reference sequence). CDR3 length: 14 amino acids. V lost 5 bases to trimming and J lost 3 bases; unmatched junction nucleotides: 5. The CDR3 DNA sequence: TGTGCCAGCAGTCCGGGACTAAAAACAGATACGCAGTATTTT. It specifies CASSPGLKTDTQYF.

This clone was counted once. The chain combines TRBV5-1 with TRBJ1-5; 11 bases line up with TRBD1. Germline V gene data show CDR1 as SGHRS and CDR2 as YFSETQ. This CDR3 is built from 16 residues. V lost 1 base, J lost 7 bases, and 7 bases stayed unmatched. CDR3: CASSLNRTGGHQPQHF. In DNA form, the CDR3 reads TGCGCCAGCAGCTTGAACCGGACAGGGGGCCACCAGCCCCAGCATTTT.

This clone was counted only a few times. V gene TRBV9 combines with J gene TRBJ1-4, with 9 bases lining up with TRBD1. This CDR3 has 15 amino acids. The trim removed 1 base at V and 6 bases at J, leaving 4 bases unmatched. Germline V CDR1 and CDR2: SGDLS, YYNGEE. The CDR3 here is CASSVRDRVDEKLFF. In DNA, the CDR3 is TGTGCCAGCAGCGTAAGGGACAGGGTGGATGAAAAACTGTTTTTT.

The V gene is TRBV19, the J gene TRBJ2-7; D remains ambiguous. Germline assignment: CDR1 LNHDA and CDR2 SQIVND (reference sequence). The CDR3 length is 15 residues. With 2 bases removed from V and 0 bases from J, the gap between germline ends came to 11 bases. In DNA form, the CDR3 reads TGTGCCAGTAGTATAAAGCCCGATTACTCCTACGAGCAGTACTTC. Its translation is CASSIKPDYSYEQYF.

The V call is TRBV4-1, the J call TRBJ1-4; 8 bases fit TRBD1. The germline gives CDR1 MGHRA, CDR2 YSYEKL. The CDR3 extends over 17 amino acids. The J segment lost 0 bases and the V segment lost 4 bases, leaving 7 bases of the junction unmatched. CDR3 nucleotide sequence: TGCGCCAGCAGCCTCCGGGACAGGAGTGCAACTAATGAAAAACTGTTTTTT. This sequence encodes CASSLRDRSATNEKLFF.

The CDR3 region has the DNA TGTGCCACCAGCAGAGATAGCGCACTCCATAGGGGCTACACCTTC. This translates into CATSRDSALHRGYTF. The chain employs TRBV15 and TRBJ1-2; D gene unclear. Germline V CDR1 and CDR2: LNHNV, YYDKDF (reference sequence). The CDR3 length is 15 residues. Trimming took off 0 bases at V and 8 bases at J, with 16 bases between the two ends.

The gene calls are TRBV6-1 and TRBJ1-2; the D gene is possibly TRBD1 (5 bases). From germline, CDR1 is MNHNS and CDR2 SASEGT. CDR3 length: 14 residues. Trimming removed 6 bases from V and 4 bases from J, with 15 bases in between. The CDR3 bases are TGTGCCAGCAGCCACAGGCCAGTCTCCTATGGCTACACCTTC. Its translation is CASSHRPVSYGYTF.

The chain has TRBV2 and TRBJ2-7; D gene uncertain. V was pared by 8 bases and J by 2 bases, with 16 bases between. CDR1 SNHLY and CDR2 FYNNEI come from the germline V gene. There are 14 residues in the CDR3. The CDR3: CASGFYSLAYEQYF. CDR3 sequence (DNA): TGTGCCAGCGGGTTCTACAGCCTCGCCTACGAGCAGTACTTC.

This chain uses TRBV27 with TRBJ2-5; 11 bases are shared with TRBD1. The J call may not be correct, given that the DNA end is closer to TRBJ2-7. Germline V gene data show CDR1 as MNHEY and CDR2 as SMNVEV (reference sequence). The CDR3 sequence is 16 residues long. The CDR3, as DNA: TGTGCCAGCAGTTTGCTCGGGACAGGGGGGACCTACGAGCAGTACTTC. It specifies CASSLLGTGGTYEQYF.

The chain carries TRBV10-2 and TRBJ1-3; no clear D gene. The germline CDR1 and CDR2 sequences are WSHSY and SAAADI. The CDR3 is made up of 15 amino acids. V was shortened by 5 bases and J by 3 bases, with 14 bases between the two germline ends. CDR3 coding DNA: TGCGCCAGCAGTCGAGGTTTGCTCTTTGGAAACACCATATATTTT. It translates to CASSRGLLFGNTIYF.

CDR3 protein: CASSPRQANEKLFF. DNA for the CDR3: TGTGCCAGCTCACCCAGACAGGCAAATGAAAAACTGTTTTTT. This chain links TRBV18 with TRBJ1-4; TRBD1 might be the D (6 bases). Germline V lookup: CDR1 KGHSH, CDR2 LQKENI. V shed 3 bases and J shed 5 bases, with 10 bases lying between them. The CDR3 is made up of 14 amino acids. The full variable domain, in which reference TRBV18 and TRBJ1-4 provide the parts outside the CDR3, is NAGVMQNPRHLVRRRGQEARLRCSPMKGHSHVYWYRQLPEEGLKFMVYLQKENIIDESGMPKERFSAEFPKEGPSILRIQQVVRGDSAAYFCASSPRQANEKLFFGSGTQLSVL.

The chain links TRBV10-2 to TRBJ1-4; D gene uncertain. The germline CDR1 and CDR2 sequences are WSHSY and SAAADI. This CDR3 has 12 amino acids. Trimming stripped 7 bases from V and 3 bases from J, with 6 bases between. The CDR3 DNA follows: TGCGCCAGCACCCAGGCTAATGAAAAACTGTTTTTT. Its protein is CASTQANEKLFF.

The V and J genes are TRBV5-1 and TRBJ2-7, with D perhaps TRBD2 (5 bases). Trimming removed 0 bases at V and 2 bases at J, with 9 bases between. CDR1 is SGHRS and CDR2 is YFSETQ in the germline V gene. The CDR3 is made up of 14 amino acids. CDR3 residues: CASSLAVGTYEQYF. The CDR3 nucleotides read TGCGCCAGCAGCTTGGCGGTCGGGACCTACGAGCAGTACTTC. Full variable domain (rest looked up from reference TRBV5-1 and TRBJ2-7): KAGVTQTPRYLIKTRGQQVTLSCSPISGHRSVSWYQQTPGQGLQFLFEYFSETQRNKGNFPGRFSGRQFSNSRSEMNVSTLELGDSALYLCASSLAVGTYEQYFGPGTRLTVT.

The chain employs TRBV9 and TRBJ1-1; TRBD1 might be the D (6 bases). V dropped 0 bases and J dropped 5 bases, with 8 bases sitting between them. Germline CDR1 SGDLS, CDR2 YYNGEE. The CDR3 consists of 13 residues. CDR3 in amino acids: CASSVGGQTEAFF. CDR3 in DNA: TGTGCCAGCAGCGTAGGAGGACAGACTGAAGCTTTCTTT.

This chain links TRBV13 with TRBJ1-3, with 10 bases identical to TRBD1. Unmatched junction bases numbered 7, after V lost 5 bases and J lost 0 bases. The CDR3 spans 17 residues. Germline CDR1 is PRHDT and CDR2 is FYEKMQ (reference sequence). CDR3 nucleotide sequence: TGTGCCAGCAGCCCGGGACAGGGGCAGTACTCTGGAAACACCATATATTTT. It encodes CASSPGQGQYSGNTIYF.

The chain employs TRBV29-1 and TRBJ2-2; D is perhaps TRBD2 (7 bases). V was shortened by 2 bases and J by 7 bases, with 23 bases between the two germline ends. This CDR3 has 17 residues. Germline CDR1 is SQVTM and CDR2 is ANQGSEA. CDR3 amino acids: CSVELMTAGASNGELFF. CDR3 DNA sequence: TGCAGCGTTGAATTGATGACGGCGGGGGCCTCGAACGGGGAGCTGTTTTTT.

The chain carries TRBV21-1 and TRBJ2-3; TRBD2 is taken as the D call from the table, unchecked against the DNA. TRBV21-1 is shown as a pseudogene. The length of the CDR3 is 15 residues. CDR3 bases: TGTGCCAGCAGCAAAGAGGGCGGGACCACAGATACGCAGTATTTT. It yields the protein CASSKEGGTTDTQYF.

This rearrangement joins TRBV7-6 to TRBJ2-1, with 7 bases fitting TRBD2. The length of the CDR3 is 14 residues. CDR1 SGHVS and CDR2 FNYEAQ come from the germline V gene. The V and J ends lost 5 bases and 4 bases, in that order; junction bases with no gene match: 5. In nucleotides, the CDR3 is TGTGCCAGCAGCCCGCGGACTAGATACAATGAGCAGTTCTTC. Protein: CASSPRTRYNEQFF. The full variable domain, in which reference TRBV7-6 and TRBJ2-1 provide the parts outside the CDR3, is GAGVSQSPRYKVTKRGQDVALRCDPISGHVSLYWYRQALGQGPEFLTYFNYEAQQDKSGLPNDRFSAERPEGSISTLTIQRTEQRDSAMYRCASSPRTRYNEQFFGPGTRLTVL.

The chain joins TRBV5-4 to TRBJ1-5, with D tentatively TRBD1 (5 bases). The V gene lost 0 bases and the J gene lost 9 bases, with 7 bases spanning the gap. Per the germline V gene, CDR1 is SGHNT and CDR2 is YYREEE (reference sequence). The CDR3 sequence is 12 residues long. The CDR3 nucleotides are TGTGCCAGCAGCTTGGCCGGGGGGCCCCAGCATTTT. Protein product: CASSLAGGPQHF.

The rearrangement joins TRBV5-6 to TRBJ2-5; TRBD1 might be the D (5 bases). The germline V gene encodes CDR1 SGHDT and CDR2 YYEEEE. The V end lost 4 bases, the J end lost 2 bases, and 12 bases lay between the germline ends. The length of the CDR3 is 14 residues. Written as DNA, the CDR3 is TGTGCCAGCAGCCTTCGACAGCTACAAGAGACCCAGTACTTC. Translating it yields CASSLRQLQETQYF. The full variable domain, with the rest looked up from reference TRBV5-6 and TRBJ2-5, is DAGVTQSPTHLIKTRGQQVTLRCSPKSGHDTVSWYQQALGQGPQFIFQYYEEEERQRGNFPDRFSGHQFPNYSSELNVNALLLGDSALYLCASSLRQLQETQYFGPGTRLLVL.

The V gene is TRBV6-4, the J gene TRBJ2-2, with 7 bases that match TRBD2. The CDR3 covers 16 residues. Germline CDR1 reads MRHNA; CDR2 reads SNTAGT. After removal of 0 bases from V and 1 base from J, the junction contained 2 bases not matched to a gene. The CDR3: CASSDSGEGNTGELFF. CDR3 coding DNA: TGTGCCAGCAGTGACTCCGGGGAGGGGAACACCGGGGAGCTGTTTTTT.

This clone has just one count. The chain joins TRBV2 to TRBJ1-2, with a tentative D call TRBD1 (6 bases). CDR1 is SNHLY, CDR2 FYNNEI, per germline. The CDR3 loop spans 13 amino acids. The V gene lost 10 bases and the J gene lost 4 bases, with 16 bases spanning the gap. CDR3 in DNA: TGTGCCAATAAACAGGGCGGCTCCTATGGCTACACCTTC. This encodes CANKQGGSYGYTF.